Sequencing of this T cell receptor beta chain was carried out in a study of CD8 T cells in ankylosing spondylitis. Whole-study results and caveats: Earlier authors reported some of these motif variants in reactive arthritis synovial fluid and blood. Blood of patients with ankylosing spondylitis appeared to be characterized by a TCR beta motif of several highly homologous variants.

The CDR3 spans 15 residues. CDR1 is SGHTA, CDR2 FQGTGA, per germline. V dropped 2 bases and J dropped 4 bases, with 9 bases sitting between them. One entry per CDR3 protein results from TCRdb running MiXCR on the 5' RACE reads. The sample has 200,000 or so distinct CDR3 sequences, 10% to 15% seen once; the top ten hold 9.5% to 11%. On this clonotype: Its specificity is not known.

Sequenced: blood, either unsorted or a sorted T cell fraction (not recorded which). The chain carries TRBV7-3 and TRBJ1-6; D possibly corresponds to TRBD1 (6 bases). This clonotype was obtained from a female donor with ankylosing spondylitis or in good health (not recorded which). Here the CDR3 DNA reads TGTGCCAGCAGCTTAGACAGGAGTTATAATTCACCCCTCCACTTT. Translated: CASSLDRSYNSPLHF. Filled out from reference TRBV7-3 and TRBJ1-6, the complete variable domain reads GAGVSQTPSNKVTEKGKYVELRCDPISGHTALYWYRQSLGQGPEFLIYFQGTGAADDSGLPNDRFFAVRPEGSVSTLKIQRTERGDSAVYLCASSLDRSYNSPLHFGNGTRLTVT.